The 4 T cell receptor beta chains below all came from one sample that was sequenced in a study of control samples from healthy donors and cancer patients. Assay used: immunoSEQ multiplex PCR; TCRdb lists only in-frame clones, some missing. The sample has about 98,000 clones; approximately 82% are singletons. Sequences were obtained from blood. These receptors were collected from a man in his sixties in good health.

The rearrangement uses TRBV5-6 and TRBJ2-3, with a possible D match to TRBD2 (6 bases). V was shortened by 0 bases and J by 2 bases, with 10 bases between the two germline ends. The CDR3 runs to 15 residues. CDR1 is SGHDT and CDR2 is YYEEEE in the germline V gene. CDR3 nucleotides: TGTGCCAGCAGCTTGGACCGGGGGTACACAGATACGCAGTATTTT. Protein sequence: CASSLDRGYTDTQYF.

The chain links TRBV11-2 to TRBJ2-1, with D possibly matching TRBD1 (5 bases). This CDR3 has 11 residues. Trimming stripped 4 bases from V and 15 bases from J, with 13 bases between. Germline V gene sequence: CDR1 SGHAT, CDR2 FQNNGV. The CDR3: CASSSLGPGFF. CDR3 DNA sequence: TGTGCCAGCAGCTCCTTGGGGCCCGGGTTCTTC.

This sequence joins TRBV7-8 and TRBJ2-7, with 10 bases aligning to TRBD2. The ends lost 0 bases at V and 5 bases at J; junction bases unmatched: 16. CDR1 and CDR2 (germline): SGHVS, FQNEAQ. The length of the CDR3 is 19 residues. In DNA, the CDR3 is TGTGCCAGCAGCTTAGCACGACTAGCGGGCTCGGTTTTCAAAGACGAGCAGTACTTC. Amino acids: CASSLARLAGSVFKDEQYF.

The chain couples TRBV3-1 (or the pseudogene TRBV3-2) to TRBJ2-3; 8 nucleotides match TRBD2. CDR3 size: 17 residues. CDR1 and CDR2 (germline): LGHDT, YNNKEL (reference sequence). Germline trimming cut 3 bases from V and 3 bases from J; bases unmatched to any gene: 11. CDR3 nucleotide sequence: TGTGCCAGCAGCCAGAGAAGTGTTAGCGGGGTGACAGATACGCAGTATTTT. Protein: CASSQRSVSGVTDTQYF.